This T cell receptor (beta chain) was captured by sequencing in a study of cytomegalovirus exposure and HLA in healthy donors (TCRdb year 2017). Describing the broader study: According to a later analysis, the 120 validation repertoires were produced on the same platform as the approximately 620 repertoires of the first cohort. The study combined high-throughput TCR immunosequencing, statistical association of individual TCRs with disease status, and machine learning to predict cytomegalovirus infection status. The study was designed to test whether signatures of past pathogen exposure could be identified by cataloging public T cell receptors. A separate validation cohort of roughly 110 different subjects was used in addition to the 666-subject first cohort. Study-wide conclusions, independent of this receptor: A later analysis had no HLA typing for the validation cohort, so co-occurrence there was scored across all 130 or so repertoires. According to the authors, the approach could potentially be generalized to other disease states and immunological phenotypes. A total of 150 to 200 TCR beta chains were listed by the study as associated with cytomegalovirus. In a later analysis, TCRs clustered in the first cohort were found to also tend to co-occur in the 110 or so validation repertoires, with about 94% of cluster scores above 0. The classifier was reported to diagnose cytomegalovirus status with high specificity and sensitivity in both the original and validation cohorts. Most TCR sequences were observed very rarely across donors, whereas some public TCRs were present in many individuals. A few of the identified cytomegalovirus-associated TCR beta chains were confirmed in vitro to be specific for cytomegalovirus antigens.

Separate from the approximately 670-subject first cohort, the validation cohort of 90 to 150 subjects was the group to which the donors belonged. V ends up 6 bases short and J 6 bases short, with an unmatched junction base count of 5. CDR1 and CDR2, looked up from the germline V gene (reference sequence), are MNHEY and SMNVEV. The CDR3 measures 13 amino acids from cysteine to phenylalanine. Only the CDR3 DNA is retained, 39 bases long and in frame from the first base. On this clone itself: Its antigen remains undetermined. No qualities accompany the bases; no much larger clone lies one base away.

The library was made by the immunoSEQ multiplex PCR assay. Per the source publication's procedure: To diagnose cytomegalovirus status from the catalog of TCR beta chain sequences, a statistical classification framework was built. Here the immuneACCESS table is served through TCRdb, limited to in-frame sequences with V and J called. Missing clones are a known gap in these copies; in checked studies unresolved V genes cover under half, and the rest lacks a known reason. The V and J calls and clone size come from that table; D and trimming were worked out from the DNA. This sample gives under 200,000 clones in total; roughly nine tenths of them show up just once. 5.7% of the sample is held by the ten biggest clonotypes.

The chain uses TRBV27 and TRBJ2-1, with 7 bases matching TRBD2. This sequence was found in a woman in her 30s in good health and CMV-seronegative. The sequenced sample was PBMCs. The CDR3 has the sequence CASSGGRGNEQFF. The DNA reads as follows: TGTGCCAGCAGCGGGGGGAGGGGCAATGAGCAGTTCTTC.